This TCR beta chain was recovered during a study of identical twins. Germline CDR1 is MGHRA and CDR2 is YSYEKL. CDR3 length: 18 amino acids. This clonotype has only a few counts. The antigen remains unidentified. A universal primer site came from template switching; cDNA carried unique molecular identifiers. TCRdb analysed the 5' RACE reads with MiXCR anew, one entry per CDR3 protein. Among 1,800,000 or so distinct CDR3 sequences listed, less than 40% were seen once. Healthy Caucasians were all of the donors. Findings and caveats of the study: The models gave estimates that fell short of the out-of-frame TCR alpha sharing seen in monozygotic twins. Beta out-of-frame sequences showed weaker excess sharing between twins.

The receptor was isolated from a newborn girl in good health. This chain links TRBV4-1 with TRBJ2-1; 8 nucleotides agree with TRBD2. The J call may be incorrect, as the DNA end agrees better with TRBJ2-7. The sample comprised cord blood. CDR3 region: CASSSPLRGAFSYNEQYF. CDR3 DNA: TGCGCCAGCAGCTCTCCTTTGCGGGGGGCCTTCTCCTACAATGAGCAGTACTTC.